This entry features one TCR beta chain sequence. Its cognate antigen is unknown. This entry comes from a study of CD8+ T cells in alopecia areata. Study summary: Severity of treated patients was scored by affected scalp percentage. Study-wide results and limits: Numerous expanded lesional clones remained in scalp and blood during tofacitinib.

cDNA reverse transcribed from extracted RNA served as the sequencing template. This table comes from immunoSEQ multiplex PCR, and its TCRdb copy is limited to in-frame clones, with some not included. The sample has about 190,000 clones, 50% to 60% seen once; the top ten hold less than 0.8%. Per germline, CDR1 MNHEY and CDR2 SVGAGI. CDR3 length equals 13 residues. V was shortened by 4 bases and J by 4 bases, with 7 bases between the two germline ends. Specified treatment: oral pan-JAK inhibitor, 5-10 mg twice daily. This TCR was sampled from a human donor with alopecia areata. The sample here was CD4+ T cells sorted from blood, taken at week 4, from a patient treated with tofacitinib. The rearrangement links TRBV6-5 to TRBJ1-4; no reliable D call. Here the CDR3 DNA reads TGTGCCAGCAGTTCCGCCGATAATGAAAAACTGTTTTTT. Amino acid sequence: CASSSADNEKLFF.